This T cell receptor (beta chain) was captured in a study of beta chain features in type 1 diabetes listed by TCRdb under 2018. As for the study more broadly: Mean age, gender distribution, total cell number and subset yield were not different between patients and healthy donors. Across all samples, fewer than 110,000,000 sorted cells were examined, and cell number per subset correlated strongly with RNA yield. The study compared the TCRB repertoires of sorted circulating CD4+ T cell subsets in recently diagnosed type 1 diabetes patients with those in matched healthy donors. Regulatory and stem cell-like memory subsets were isolated from only 8 patients and roughly 8 healthy donors, whereas naive and central memory subsets came from all 30 or so donors. Findings and caveats that apply to the study as a whole: Shorter templates might have been favored by PCR, but patient and control samples were amplified and corrected together, so both groups would have been affected equally by any skew. Naive, central memory and regulatory TCRB repertoires appeared to be more alike among patients than among healthy donors. HLA sub-analyses involved small numbers of individuals, so any influence of HLA type on TCRB rearrangement remained unresolved. Type 1 diabetes patients showed a moderate but significant shortening of TCRB CDR3 length in all four CD4+ subsets. Fewer insertions and more nucleotide deletions at VDJ recombination sites were observed in patients with type 1 diabetes, implying thymic rearrangement abnormalities. Because cDNA was sequenced instead of genomic DNA, highly expressing activated cells could be over-represented, though the groups showed no difference in activation or CD3 levels.

As regards this clone: Its antigen specificity is not known. No clone much larger than this one lies a single base away; base qualities are absent.

All of the isolated RNA was reverse transcribed with the High Capacity cDNA Reverse Transcription Kit, so expressed TCRB transcripts were sequenced. For stem cell-like memory T cell samples, survey-depth immunoSEQ sequencing was used, averaging about 1 million total reads per sample. After sorted cells were lysed in RLT buffer, RNA was extracted with DNase-treated RNeasy Micro or Mini kits, with the choice depending on cell number. To prevent cross-contamination, each cell subset was processed individually, whereas patient and healthy donor samples were processed jointly. TCRB sequences were amplified from cDNA with the immunoSEQ multiplex PCR, producing 87-bp fragments spanning the CDR3 region. Sequencing of the amplicons was performed on the Illumina HiSeq platform. Per the original workflow: PCR bias was corrected computationally using synthetic template baselines, and reads within Hamming distance 2 were collapsed, with unmergeable singletons discarded. Reads were aligned to IMGT to assign V, D and J genes, CDR3 length, and insertions or deletions at six rearrangement sites. Within each subset, clonotype counts were normalized to sorted cell number, after which true diversity and Gini coefficients were computed with the tcR R package. The overlap coefficient, calculated on TCRB nucleotide sequences, was used to measure repertoire sharing. TCRdb took over this immuneACCESS table, retaining in-frame rearrangements with V and J assigned. Such tables are incomplete; in checked studies, under half of the missing clones stem from an unresolved V gene, and the remainder is unexplained. That table furnishes V, J and clone size, whereas the DNA furnished D and trimming. For this sample the table gives around 53,000 clones, of which roughly 63% were detected only once. The biggest ten clones account for 0.29% of the sample.

A single peripheral blood draw of around 100 mL on average was collected from each donor into heparinised tubes. A BD FACSAria II and a panel including CD45RO, CCR7, CD25, CD127, CD95 and CD27 were used to sort naive, central memory, regulatory and stem cell-like memory CD4+ T cells. All sorted populations exceeded 95% purity. PBMCs were separated immediately by Lymphoprep density gradient centrifugation and were stained directly, without being cultured. Samples were stained and sorted in pairs, with one healthy donor and one patient per experiment, so that batch effects were minimized. Based on the germline V gene, the CDR1 and CDR2 sequences are SQVTM and ANQGSEA. Ends trimmed: V by 6 bases, J by 0 bases; bases unmatched to a gene: 6. Spanning cysteine to phenylalanine, the CDR3 consists of 14 amino acids. The entry retains the CDR3 DNA only, 42 bases that are in frame from base 1.

The chain is assembled from TRBV29-1 and TRBJ2-7, with TRBD2 identical over 9 junction bases. What was sequenced was stem cell memory CD4+ T cells from blood. In light of the paper, this sample's cell subset or site label describes: stem cell-like memory CD4+ T cells. The receptor was derived from a woman aged 30 to 39 with type 1 diabetes. The nucleotides read TGCAGCGTGGACGTTAGCGGGAGCTCCTACGAGCAGTACTTC. Translated, it reads CSVDVSGSSYEQYF.